The 27 T cell receptor beta chains in this list originate from one sample, sequenced in a study of beta chain features in type 1 diabetes (dated by TCRdb to about 2018). Antigens of these TCRs are unknown. The research as a whole found: In all four CD4+ subsets, TCRB CDR3 length was moderately but significantly shorter in type 1 diabetes patients.

The library was obtained by the immunoSEQ multiplex PCR assay. The High Capacity cDNA Reverse Transcription Kit was used to reverse transcribe all of the isolated RNA, meaning that expressed TCRB transcripts were what got sequenced. TCRdb limited this immuneACCESS table to in-frame rearrangements with V and J called. A share of clones is missing; checked studies link under half to unresolved V genes, and the rest is unexplained. The sample table records about 640,000 clones; 9.5% to 15% of these occur just once. The top ten hold around 0.12% of the sample. Sequencing was done on a sample of naive CD4+ T cells from blood. Explained via the paper, the cell subset or site label denotes: true naive CD4+ T cells. These receptors were obtained from a man in his thirties or forties with type 1 diabetes.

The gene calls are TRBV19 and TRBJ1-5; D gene ambiguous. The germline V gene has CDR1 LNHDA and CDR2 SQIVND (reference sequence). This CDR3 is 15 amino acids long. The germline V and J ends were trimmed by 7 bases and 0 bases, with 13 bases remaining between them. The CDR3 DNA reads as TGTGCCAGTACCGTGGCCCTATATAGCAATCAGCCCCAGCATTTT. Translating gives CASTVALYSNQPQHF.

This clone has a handful of counts. The chain is built from TRBV28 and TRBJ2-1, with TRBD2 matching over 9 bases. Unmatched junction bases numbered 6, after V lost 8 bases and J lost 4 bases. In germline, CDR1 is MDHEN, CDR2 SYDVKM. The CDR3 length is 14 residues. CDR3: CASHSGGRYNEQFF. CDR3 nucleotide sequence: TGTGCCAGCCATAGCGGGGGAAGATACAATGAGCAGTTCTTC.

This clone showed up just a few times. J is TRBJ2-7 and V is TRBV19; the D gene is possibly TRBD2 (6 bases). Germline V lookup: CDR1 LNHDA, CDR2 SQIVND (reference sequence). The germline V and J ends were trimmed by 7 bases and 2 bases, with 12 bases remaining between them. This CDR3 region has 13 residues. As DNA, the CDR3 is TGTGCCAGTACGGGGCCGGGGGCCTACGAGCAGTACTTC. Protein: CASTGPGAYEQYF.

V is TRBV4-3 and J is TRBJ1-6, with D perhaps matching TRBD1 (6 bases). Trimming removed 5 bases from V and 1 base from J, with 9 bases in between. This CDR3 has 15 amino acids. The V gene's germline CDR1 is LGHNA and CDR2 YSLEER. DNA of the CDR3: TGCGCCAGCAGCAAGCAGGGGTCCTATAATTCACCCCTCCACTTT. Encoded protein: CASSKQGSYNSPLHF.

The V and J genes are TRBV12-5 and TRBJ2-5, with TRBD1 as a possible D gene (5 bases). CDR1 LGHNT and CDR2 FRNRAP come from the germline V gene. Trimming stripped 7 bases from V and 5 bases from J, with 14 bases between. The CDR3 is 13 amino acids. The CDR3: CASAQGVSETQYF. The CDR3 DNA reads TGTGCTAGTGCCCAAGGGGTTTCGGAGACCCAGTACTTC.

For the CDR3, the DNA is TGTGCCAGCAGTGACCCTGGGACAGACTACTACAATGAGCAGTTCTTC. Translation: CASSDPGTDYYNEQFF. This chain connects TRBV25-1 to TRBJ2-1, with 7 bases aligning to TRBD1. Trimming took 3 bases from V and 3 from J; bases not matched to a gene: 8. Per the germline V gene, CDR1 is MGHDK and CDR2 is SYGVNS. This CDR3 comprises 16 residues. Looking up the rest from reference TRBV25-1 and TRBJ2-1 gives the full variable domain: EADIYQTPRYLVIGTGKKITLECSQTMGHDKMYWYQQDPGMELHLIHYSYGVNSTEKGDLSSESTVSRIRTEHFPLTLESARPSHTSQYLCASSDPGTDYYNEQFFGPGTRLTVL.

The rearrangement links TRBV28 to TRBJ1-2, with D unresolved. CDR1 is MDHEN and CDR2 is SYDVKM in the germline V gene. The V end was cut by 10 bases, the J end by 2 bases, with 14 bases between. This CDR3 region has 13 residues. The CDR3 is CATRARSNYGYTF. The DNA of the CDR3 is TGTGCCACCCGGGCGCGGAGCAACTATGGCTACACCTTC.

J is TRBJ1-5 and V is TRBV6-6, with D perhaps matching TRBD1 (6 bases). The CDR3 contains 13 residues. Looked up from germline, CDR1 is MNHNY and CDR2 is SVGAGI (reference sequence). The V gene lost 2 bases and the J gene lost 5 bases, with 7 bases spanning the gap. Here the CDR3 reads CASSYKGDQPQHF. The DNA of the CDR3 is TGTGCCAGCAGTTACAAGGGGGATCAGCCCCAGCATTTT.

This rearrangement joins TRBV23-1 to TRBJ2-3, with D possibly matching TRBD1 (5 bases). TRBV23-1 has ORF status, its function being uncertain. The CDR3 is 15 amino acids. Trimming removed 4 bases from V and 2 bases from J, with 13 bases in between. DNA of the CDR3: TGCGCCAGCAGTCTGAACAGGTGGGACACAGATACGCAGTATTTT. This encodes CASSLNRWDTDTQYF.

This clone was counted a few times. The chain employs TRBV7-3 and TRBJ1-1, with D perhaps matching TRBD1 (5 bases). Germline lookup yields CDR1 SGHTA and CDR2 FQGTGA. The CDR3 extends over 14 amino acids. Trimming cost V 3 bases and J 1 base, with 9 bases left between them. CDR3 region: CASSLSGTNTEAFF. As DNA, the CDR3 is TGTGCCAGCAGCTTGTCGGGGACGAACACTGAAGCTTTCTTT.

The genes are TRBV18 and TRBJ1-1; D call uncertain. This CDR3 has 13 residues. Germline CDR1 KGHSH, CDR2 LQKENI. Trimming removed 6 bases from V and 1 base from J, with 9 bases in between. Here the CDR3 DNA reads TGTGCCAGCTCGTCGGGTCCGAACACTGAAGCTTTCTTT. Protein: CASSSGPNTEAFF. Full variable domain (missing parts from reference TRBV18 and TRBJ1-1): NAGVMQNPRHLVRRRGQEARLRCSPMKGHSHVYWYRQLPEEGLKFMVYLQKENIIDESGMPKERFSAEFPKEGPSILRIQQVVRGDSAAYFCASSSGPNTEAFFGQGTRLTVV.

The V call is TRBV5-6, the J call TRBJ2-5; D tentatively fits TRBD1 or TRBD2 (5 bases each). V was shortened by 4 bases and J by 6 bases, with 16 bases between the two germline ends. Germline V lookup: CDR1 SGHDT, CDR2 YYEEEE. The CDR3 loop spans 14 amino acids. The CDR3 is CASSGPSVGQTQYF. CDR3 nucleotide sequence: TGTGCCAGCAGCGGACCGTCGGTGGGACAGACCCAGTACTTC. The whole variable domain, filled in from reference TRBV5-6 and TRBJ2-5, reads DAGVTQSPTHLIKTRGQQVTLRCSPKSGHDTVSWYQQALGQGPQFIFQYYEEEERQRGNFPDRFSGHQFPNYSSELNVNALLLGDSALYLCASSGPSVGQTQYFGPGTRLLVL.

This clone has only a few counts. The chain employs TRBV15 and TRBJ2-5; 8 positions match TRBD2. Trimming cost V 0 bases and J 1 base; bases outside gene matches: 1. The CDR3 spans 15 residues. CDR1 LNHNV and CDR2 YYDKDF come from the germline V gene (reference sequence). In DNA, the CDR3 is TGTGCCACCAGCAGAGATCTAGCGGGCCAAGAGACCCAGTACTTC. Translated, it gives CATSRDLAGQETQYF.

This clone was recorded a few times. The rearrangement links TRBV4-3 to TRBJ1-2; tentatively, D is TRBD1 (5 bases). CDR1 and CDR2 from the germline V gene are LGHNA and YSLEER. The CDR3 runs to 14 residues. V was clipped by 1 base and J by 7 bases, with 13 bases between them. The CDR3 bases are TGCGCCAGCAGCCAAGCGAAGGGGATGGCTGGCTACACCTTC. It yields the protein CASSQAKGMAGYTF.

This clone turned up a few times. The genes are TRBV4-3 and TRBJ2-7; possibly TRBD1 for D (5 bases). There are 15 residues in the CDR3. Trimming removed 0 bases from V and 0 bases from J, with 9 bases in between. Per germline, CDR1 LGHNA and CDR2 YSLEER. The CDR3 region has the DNA TGCGCCAGCAGCCAAGAACACAGGAGCTCCTACGAGCAGTACTTC. The encoded protein is CASSQEHRSSYEQYF.

This sequence joins TRBV4-3 and TRBJ2-3; D is unresolved. The CDR3 consists of 14 residues. V was shortened by 0 bases and J by 4 bases, with 8 bases between the two germline ends. Per germline, CDR1 LGHNA and CDR2 YSLEER. CDR3: CASSQDWLSDTQYF. Written as DNA, the CDR3 is TGCGCCAGCAGCCAAGATTGGTTATCAGATACGCAGTATTTT.

This rearrangement joins TRBV9 to TRBJ1-6; 11 bases are shared with TRBD1. CDR3 length: 15 residues. The V gene's germline CDR1 is SGDLS and CDR2 YYNGEE. The ends lost 5 bases at V and 11 bases at J; junction bases unmatched: 9. The CDR3 reads CASREGTGGTAPLHF. CDR3 in DNA: TGTGCCAGCAGGGAGGGGACAGGGGGTACGGCACCCCTCCACTTT.

This clone has only a few counts. The chain is built from TRBV9 and TRBJ1-3, with TRBD1 matching over 7 bases. Germline loops: CDR1 SGDLS, CDR2 YYNGEE. This CDR3 region has 22 residues. Trimming removed 3 bases from V and 0 bases from J; junction bases left unmatched: 24. CDR3 nucleotide sequence: TGTGCCAGCAGCGCGGAGAGGGGGCGGACGTTTGGCCCTTTACGCTCTGGAAACACCATATATTTT. Translating it yields CASSAERGRTFGPLRSGNTIYF. The whole variable domain, remainder taken from reference TRBV9 and TRBJ1-3, is DSGVTQTPKHLITATGQRVTLRCSPRSGDLSVYWYQQSLDQGLQFLIQYYNGEERAKGNILERFSAQQFPDLHSELNLSSLELGDSALYFCASSAERGRTFGPLRSGNTIYFGEGSWLTVV.

This chain uses TRBV18 with TRBJ2-5; tentative D call: TRBD1 (5 bases). The CDR3 runs 15 residues. In germline, CDR1 is KGHSH, CDR2 LQKENI. Trimming removed 3 bases at V and 5 bases at J, with 16 bases between. The chain's CDR3 is CASSPLQGTGETQYF. As DNA, the CDR3 is TGTGCCAGCTCACCTCTTCAGGGTACCGGGGAGACCCAGTACTTC.

This clone was found a few times. CDR3 coding DNA: TGTGCCAGCAGTGTGTCCAAAAATCAGCCCCAGCATTTT. Protein: CASSVSKNQPQHF. J is TRBJ1-5 and V is TRBV2; D not resolved. Germline V gene sequence: CDR1 SNHLY, CDR2 FYNNEI. With 4 bases removed from V and 4 bases from J, the gap between germline ends came to 8 bases. This CDR3 contains 13 residues. The complete variable domain, with remaining parts taken from reference TRBV2 and TRBJ1-5, reads EPEVTQTPSHQVTQMGQEVILRCVPISNHLYFYWYRQILGQKVEFLVSFYNNEISEKSEIFDDQFSVERPDGSNFTLKIRSTKLEDSAMYFCASSVSKNQPQHFGDGTRLSIL.

The chain has TRBV19 and TRBJ2-1; D ambiguous. The CDR3 covers 16 residues. Germline V gene data show CDR1 as LNHDA and CDR2 as SQIVND (reference sequence). V dropped 0 bases and J dropped 6 bases, with 15 bases sitting between them. The CDR3, as DNA: TGTGCCAGTAGTATAGAAGGGTGGAGAGGAGTCAATGAGCAGTTCTTC. This gives the protein CASSIEGWRGVNEQFF.

V and J are TRBV7-9 and TRBJ1-5; 8 bases align to TRBD1. With 3 bases clipped from V and 5 bases from J, the junction kept 6 bases outside the gene matches. The CDR3 has 15 amino acids. CDR1 is SEHNR and CDR2 is FQNEAQ in the germline V gene (reference sequence). The CDR3 DNA is TGTGCCAGCAGCTTCGACAGGGGAGAAGATCAGCCCCAGCATTTT. Its protein product is CASSFDRGEDQPQHF.

Concerning this clone itself: A much larger clone is a single base away; this may be a read error. The CDR3 DNA reads TGTGCCAGCAGCCCCGGAAACATTCAGTACTTC. It translates to CASSPGNIQYF. This chain joins TRBV6-1 and TRBJ2-4; D unclear. This CDR3 is built from 11 residues. Looked up from germline, CDR1 is MNHNS and CDR2 is SASEGT. The ends were cut back, 6 bases at V and 6 bases at J, with 6 bases in the middle.

In this sample, this clone turned up a few times. Other DNA sequences within the sample encode an identical CDR3. The chain couples TRBV20-1 to TRBJ1-2; D is undetermined. Between the trimmed V and J ends, which lost 5 bases and 3 bases, there was a span of 4 bases. The CDR3 runs to 10 residues. Germline CDR1 is DFQATT and CDR2 is SNEGSKA (reference sequence). In nucleotides, the CDR3 is TGCAGTGCTTCCGACTATGGCTACACCTTC. This codes for CSASDYGYTF.

This clone was counted between two and nine times. CDR3 region: CATSEDRIRGQPQHF. The CDR3 region has the DNA TGTGCCACCAGCGAGGACCGGATCCGAGGACAGCCCCAGCATTTT. The chain combines TRBV15 with TRBJ1-5; D is unresolved. Trimming removed 5 bases from V and 7 bases from J, with 18 bases in between. The CDR3 length is 15 residues. Germline CDR1 reads LNHNV; CDR2 reads YYDKDF (reference sequence). Full variable domain (outside the CDR3, taken from reference TRBV15 and TRBJ1-5): DAMVIQNPRYQVTQFGKPVTLSCSQTLNHNVMYWYQQKSSQAPKLLFHYYDKDFNNEADTPDNFQSRRPNTSFCFLDIRSPGLGDTAMYLCATSEDRIRGQPQHFGDGTRLSIL.

CDR3 nucleotides: TGTGCCAGCAGCTTCAGTCTAGGGAGCGGCGACTATGGCTACACCTTC. Protein: CASSFSLGSGDYGYTF. The gene calls are TRBV11-2 and TRBJ1-2; D is unclear. The CDR3 loop spans 16 amino acids. V lost 3 bases and J 3 bases, leaving 17 bases between the germline ends. Germline V gene sequence: CDR1 SGHAT, CDR2 FQNNGV.

This clone showed up just a few times. The chain joins TRBV2 to TRBJ2-5; D uncertain. Germline CDR1 and CDR2: SNHLY and FYNNEI. The CDR3 is 12 residues long. V was trimmed by 3 bases and J by 4 bases, leaving 6 bases between them. The CDR3 loop is CASSEERETQYF. CDR3 nucleotides: TGTGCCAGCAGTGAGGAACGAGAGACCCAGTACTTC.